Each of the 8 T cell receptor beta chains below was sequenced from the same sample in a study of blood T cell repertoires in COVID-19. Assay: immunoSEQ multiplex PCR; the TCRdb copy retains only in-frame clones and omits some. The data contain 240,000 or so clones, roughly 86% of them seen just once; the ten biggest clones take up just over 3%. Sequenced: peripheral blood. The receptors here all came from a woman aged 25-40 years who had recovered from COVID-19.

The rearrangement joins TRBV7-3 to TRBJ2-3; TRBD1 agrees at 8 bases. Trimming removed 2 bases from V and 6 bases from J; junction bases left unmatched: 10. In germline, CDR1 is SGHTA, CDR2 FQGTGA. The CDR3 loop spans 16 amino acids. Here the CDR3 DNA reads TGTGCCAGCAGCTTACAGGGGGCGACGTTCGGGGATACGCAGTATTTT. Its protein product is CASSLQGATFGDTQYF.

The chain uses TRBV27 and TRBJ1-2; D is unresolved. Trimming took off 5 bases at V and 4 bases at J, with 11 bases between the two ends. This CDR3 spans 13 amino acids. From germline, CDR1 is MNHEY and CDR2 SMNVEV (reference sequence). CDR3 sequence reads: CASSTARGYGYTF. CDR3 sequence (DNA): TGTGCCAGCAGTACGGCCCGGGGCTATGGCTACACCTTC.

This clone showed up just once. The V call is TRBV19, the J call TRBJ1-1, with a tentative D call TRBD1 (6 bases). The germline V gene encodes CDR1 LNHDA and CDR2 SQIVND (reference sequence). The CDR3 totals 17 residues. V shed 7 bases and J shed 0 bases, with 21 bases lying between them. In DNA form, the CDR3 reads TGTGCCAGTAAGAAGTGGGGGACATCGGCCGTGAACACTGAAGCTTTCTTT. This encodes CASKKWGTSAVNTEAFF.

The CDR3 sequence: CASRAGELYNEQFF. The DNA for the CDR3 is TGTGCCAGTAGGGCGGGGGAACTCTACAATGAGCAGTTCTTC. The chain is built from TRBV19 and TRBJ2-1; 7 nucleotides align to TRBD2. With 6 bases clipped from V and 3 bases from J, the junction kept 5 bases outside the gene matches. The CDR3 sequence is 14 residues long. Germline V gene lookup returns CDR1 LNHDA and CDR2 SQIVND (reference sequence).

The V call is TRBV2, the J call TRBJ1-2; TRBD1 matches at 7 bases. Trimming cost V 3 bases and J 4 bases; bases outside gene matches: 5. This CDR3 contains 14 residues. CDR1 SNHLY and CDR2 FYNNEI come from the germline V gene. This CDR3 is CASSDRAGGYGYTF. The DNA of the CDR3 is TGTGCCAGCAGTGATAGGGCAGGGGGCTATGGCTACACCTTC.

The V and J genes are TRBV5-1 and TRBJ2-7; tentative D call: TRBD1 (5 bases). Germline V gives CDR1 SGHRS, CDR2 YFSETQ. The CDR3 runs 15 residues. The V gene lost 4 bases and the J gene lost 5 bases, with 19 bases spanning the gap. CDR3 in amino acids: CASSPPGNGRDEQYF. CDR3 coding DNA: TGCGCCAGCAGCCCCCCAGGGAACGGTCGCGACGAGCAGTACTTC.

The chain carries TRBV6-1 and TRBJ1-5; D might be TRBD1 (6 bases). Germline V gene data show CDR1 as MNHNS and CDR2 as SASEGT. Trimming stripped 0 bases from V and 6 bases from J, with 12 bases between. This CDR3 is built from 15 residues. The CDR3 DNA reads as TGTGCCAGCAGTGAAGCGGGGGGGGCTGTTCAGCCCCAGCATTTT. Encoded protein: CASSEAGGAVQPQHF.

CDR3 nucleotide sequence: TGCGCCAGCAGCTTGTATGGTCTGGCTAGCACAGATACGCAGTATTTT. Translated, it gives CASSLYGLASTDTQYF. V is TRBV5-1 and J is TRBJ2-3; no clear D. Germline assignment: CDR1 SGHRS and CDR2 YFSETQ. CDR3 size: 16 residues. V gave up 1 base and J gave up 0 bases, with 12 bases separating them.